This T cell receptor beta chain is drawn from a study of PD-1 blockade in classical Hodgkin lymphoma. As concerns this clone: Antigen: not known.

Points from the study as a whole: Why repertoires differed is undefined; disease activity or prior therapy possibly contributed. A reduction in baseline TCR diversity was reportedly seen in newly diagnosed patients relative to healthy donors.

Sequencing used immunoSEQ multiplex PCR; TCRdb keeps in-frame clones, though not all of them. Of 14,000 or so clones listed, about 80% were seen once; the top ten hold less than 25%. There was relapse after autologous stem cell transplantation in every patient, and there was variation in brentuximab vedotin exposure. Classification of best responses gave complete response, partial response or progressive disease. The CDR3 covers 15 residues. The V gene's germline CDR1 is WSHSY and CDR2 SAAADI. V was pared by 7 bases and J by 2 bases, with 17 bases between. The receptor was derived from a human donor with classical Hodgkin lymphoma. Source: peripheral blood mononuclear cells (PBMCs), taken at baseline. The chain combines TRBV10-2 with TRBJ1-2; tentatively, D is TRBD1 (6 bases). CDR3 DNA: TGCGCCAGCACCAACCCGGCAGGGGCGAACTATGGCTACACCTTC. Its protein product is CASTNPAGANYGYTF.